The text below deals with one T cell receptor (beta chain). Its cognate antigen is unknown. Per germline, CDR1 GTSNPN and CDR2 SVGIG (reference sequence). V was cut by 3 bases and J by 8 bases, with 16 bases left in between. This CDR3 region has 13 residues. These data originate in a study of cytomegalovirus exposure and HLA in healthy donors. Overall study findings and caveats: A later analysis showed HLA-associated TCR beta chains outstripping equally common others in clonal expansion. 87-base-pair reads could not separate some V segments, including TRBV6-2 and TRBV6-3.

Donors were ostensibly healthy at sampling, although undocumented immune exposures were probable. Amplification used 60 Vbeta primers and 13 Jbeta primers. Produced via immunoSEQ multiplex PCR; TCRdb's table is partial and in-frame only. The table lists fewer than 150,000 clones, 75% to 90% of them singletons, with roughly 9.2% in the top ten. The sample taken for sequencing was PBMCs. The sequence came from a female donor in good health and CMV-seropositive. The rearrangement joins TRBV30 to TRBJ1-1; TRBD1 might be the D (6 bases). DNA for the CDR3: TGTGCCTGGAGCTTAGACCGCCAGGGGGAAGCTTTCTTT. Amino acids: CAWSLDRQGEAFF.